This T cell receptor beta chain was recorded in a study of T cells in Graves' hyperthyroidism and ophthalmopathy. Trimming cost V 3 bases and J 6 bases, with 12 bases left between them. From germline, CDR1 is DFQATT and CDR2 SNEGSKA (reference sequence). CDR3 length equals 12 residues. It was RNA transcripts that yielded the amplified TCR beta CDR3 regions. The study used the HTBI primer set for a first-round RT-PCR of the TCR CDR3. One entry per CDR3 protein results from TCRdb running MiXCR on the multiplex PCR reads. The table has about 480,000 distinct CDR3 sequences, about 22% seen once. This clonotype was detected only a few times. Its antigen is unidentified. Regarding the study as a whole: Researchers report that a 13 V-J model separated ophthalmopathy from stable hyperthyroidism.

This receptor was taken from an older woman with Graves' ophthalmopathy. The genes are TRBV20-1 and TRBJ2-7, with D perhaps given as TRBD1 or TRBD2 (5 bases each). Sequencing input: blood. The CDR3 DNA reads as TGCAGTGCTAGCGATTTTGGGACCGAGCAGTACTTC. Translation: CSASDFGTEQYF.